Each of the 18 T cell receptor beta chains below was sequenced from the same sample in a study of neoadjuvant anti-PD-1 for oral cavity cancer. The assay was immunoSEQ multiplex PCR, and TCRdb's table has in-frame clones only and misses some. The sample records tens of thousands of clones, 79% being singletons. The sample here was PBMCs, taken before nivolumab (anti-PD-1) treatment. These receptors were taken from a person aged 40 to 85 with oral cavity squamous cell carcinoma.

V is TRBV10-1 and J is TRBJ2-3; 11 nucleotides align to TRBD2. V trimming: 5 bases; J trimming: 5 bases; junction bases outside the gene matches: 6. Looked up from germline, CDR1 is WNHNN and CDR2 is SYGVQD (reference sequence). The CDR3 runs to 15 residues. DNA for the CDR3: TGCGCCAGCAGTATAGCGGGGGGGCCAAGAGATACGCAGTATTTT. Its protein is CASSIAGGPRDTQYF.

The chain is built from TRBV28 and TRBJ2-2; D may match TRBD1 or TRBD2 (6 bases each). Trimming took 5 bases from V and 4 from J, leaving 11 bases between them. Germline V gene lookup returns CDR1 MDHEN and CDR2 SYDVKM. There are 14 residues in the CDR3. The CDR3 DNA sequence: TGTGCCAGCAGTCGGGGGCGGACCACCGGGGAGCTGTTTTTT. Amino acid sequence: CASSRGRTTGELFF. Combining the CDR3 with reference TRBV28 and TRBJ2-2 gives the whole variable domain DVKVTQSSRYLVKRTGEKVFLECVQDMDHENMFWYRQDPGLGLRLIYFSYDVKMKEKGDIPEGYSVSREKKERFSLILESASTNQTSMYLCASSRGRTTGELFFGEGSRLTVL.

This clone was counted between two and nine times. The genes are TRBV19 and TRBJ1-2; TRBD1 agrees at 10 bases. CDR1 and CDR2 (germline): LNHDA, SQIVND (reference sequence). Unmatched junction bases numbered 13, after V lost 6 bases and J lost 0 bases. CDR3 length: 18 residues. CDR3 sequence reads: CASSPRGTGVSSNYGYTF. In DNA, the CDR3 is TGTGCCAGTAGCCCGCGTGGGACAGGGGTGTCCTCTAACTATGGCTACACCTTC.

The chain recombines TRBV6-5 with TRBJ2-7; D not certain. V gave up 0 bases and J gave up 3 bases, with 6 bases separating them. There are 13 residues in the CDR3. Germline lookup yields CDR1 MNHEY and CDR2 SVGAGI. The CDR3 bases are TGTGCCAGCAGTTACTCGAAGATCTACGAGCAGTACTTC. Protein product: CASSYSKIYEQYF.

This clone has only a few counts. J is TRBJ2-6 and V is TRBV19; D is tentatively TRBD1 or TRBD2 (6 bases each). V was cut by 4 bases and J by 0 bases, with 19 bases left in between. The CDR3 has 19 residues. Germline loops: CDR1 LNHDA, CDR2 SQIVND (reference sequence). This CDR3 reads CASSRWGGGGGSGANVLTF. The CDR3 DNA reads as TGTGCCAGTAGTAGATGGGGAGGCGGAGGGGGCTCTGGGGCCAACGTCCTGACTTTC.

V usage is TRBV7-7 and J usage is TRBJ2-5, with 9 positions matching TRBD1. Per germline, CDR1 SSHAT and CDR2 FNYEAQ (reference sequence). J lost 3 bases, V lost 1 base, and 0 bases had no gene match. The CDR3 covers 14 residues. CDR3 protein: CASSLGTGEETQYF. The CDR3 DNA reads as TGTGCCAGCAGCTTAGGGACAGGGGAAGAGACCCAGTACTTC.

This clone has only a few counts. The chain combines TRBV2 with TRBJ1-4, with D possibly matching TRBD1 (5 bases). V lost 7 bases and J 8 bases, leaving 14 bases between the germline ends. Germline CDR1 and CDR2: SNHLY and FYNNEI. This CDR3 region has 13 residues. For the CDR3, the DNA is TGTGCCAGCAATCAGGGAGATCAAGAAAAACTGTTTTTT. This translates into CASNQGDQEKLFF.

The rearrangement links TRBV2 to TRBJ2-7, with no clear D. Trimming took 2 bases from V and 6 from J, leaving 8 bases between them. CDR1 SNHLY and CDR2 FYNNEI come from the germline V gene. The CDR3 covers 12 residues. This CDR3 reads CASSEFGFEQYF. CDR3 nucleotide sequence: TGTGCCAGCAGTGAATTCGGGTTCGAGCAGTACTTC.

The J gene is TRBJ1-2, the V gene TRBV27; maybe TRBD1 (5 bases). V was cut by 6 bases and J by 2 bases, with 10 bases left in between. Germline lookup yields CDR1 MNHEY and CDR2 SMNVEV (reference sequence). The CDR3 spans 13 residues. The DNA of the CDR3 is TGTGCCAGCAGCTGGGAGGGGAACTATGGCTACACCTTC. Amino acids: CASSWEGNYGYTF.

This clone was seen a handful of times. The rearrangement joins TRBV19 to TRBJ1-2; D is unresolved. The CDR3 runs to 17 residues. Germline V gene sequence: CDR1 LNHDA, CDR2 SQIVND (reference sequence). V lost 6 bases to trimming and J lost 8 bases, with 28 bases between them. The CDR3 bases are TGTGCCAGTAGGAGTATAGGATCAGGAAGGGAAGGAGGCGGCTACACCTTC. The encoded protein is CASRSIGSGREGGGYTF.

The J gene is TRBJ2-5, the V gene TRBV11-2; 8 nucleotides align to TRBD1. The length of the CDR3 is 15 residues. Germline V gives CDR1 SGHAT, CDR2 FQNNGV. V lost 5 bases, J lost 3 bases, and 8 bases stayed unmatched. CDR3 sequence: CASSKTGASKETQYF. CDR3 nucleotides: TGTGCCAGCAGCAAGACAGGGGCCAGCAAAGAGACCCAGTACTTC.

The J gene is TRBJ1-5, the V gene TRBV30; 9 bases fit TRBD1. CDR3 size: 15 residues. CDR1 and CDR2 (germline): GTSNPN, SVGIG (reference sequence). With 8 bases clipped from V and 3 bases from J, the junction kept 11 bases outside the gene matches. CDR3 nucleotides: TGTGCCATCCGCCGGGACAGGGATGACAATCAGCCCCAGCATTTT. Encoded protein: CAIRRDRDDNQPQHF.

Written as DNA, the CDR3 is TGCGCCAGCAGTGCAGCGGGGGGGTACGAGCAGTACTTC. Translating gives CASSAAGGYEQYF. The chain uses TRBV4-1 and TRBJ2-7; 10 bases are shared with TRBD2. This CDR3 has 13 residues. After removal of 6 bases from V and 4 bases from J, the junction contained 3 bases not matched to a gene. Germline-derived CDR1 and CDR2 are MGHRA and YSYEKL.

The J gene is TRBJ2-2, the V gene TRBV19; no firm D call. Germline CDR1 reads LNHDA; CDR2 reads SQIVND (reference sequence). CDR3 size: 14 residues. The germline V and J ends were trimmed by 2 bases and 5 bases, with 9 bases remaining between them. The CDR3 loop reads CASSITGRTGELFF. The CDR3 coding sequence is TGTGCCAGTAGTATAACCGGTCGTACCGGGGAGCTGTTTTTT.

This clone came up a few times. The rearrangement links TRBV28 to TRBJ1-2; 7 bases are shared with TRBD1. CDR3 length: 13 amino acids. Trimming removed 2 bases from V and 5 bases from J; junction bases left unmatched: 2. Germline V gene lookup returns CDR1 MDHEN and CDR2 SYDVKM. The CDR3, as DNA: TGTGCCAGCAGTTTAGAGGGGGCGTATGGCTACACCTTC. This sequence encodes CASSLEGAYGYTF.

The sample holds one count of this clone. The chain has TRBV11-2 and TRBJ2-3; unclear D gene. Trimming took off 0 bases at V and 4 bases at J, with 14 bases between the two ends. The CDR3 totals 16 residues. In germline, CDR1 is SGHAT, CDR2 FQNNGV. CDR3 region: CASSLETLSSADTQYF. Written as DNA, the CDR3 is TGTGCCAGCAGCTTAGAAACCCTCTCCAGCGCAGATACGCAGTATTTT.

CDR3 DNA sequence: TGCGCCAGCAGTGACGAACGGGGAGTCCACGAGCAGTACTTC. Translating it yields CASSDERGVHEQYF. The chain recombines TRBV10-1 with TRBJ2-7, with a tentative D call TRBD2 (5 bases). Germline V gives CDR1 WNHNN, CDR2 SYGVQD (reference sequence). The V end lost 3 bases, the J end lost 5 bases, and 14 bases lay between the germline ends. CDR3 length equals 14 residues.

The rearrangement uses TRBV11-2 and TRBJ2-3; no firm D call. Germline V gives CDR1 SGHAT, CDR2 FQNNGV. Trimming removed 5 bases from V and 6 bases from J, with 24 bases in between. The CDR3 totals 17 residues. CDR3 sequence (DNA): TGTGCCAGCAGCCCTGGCCCAACACTACTTGTTTCGGATACGCAGTATTTT. This codes for CASSPGPTLLVSDTQYF. Looking up the rest from reference TRBV11-2 and TRBJ2-3 gives the full variable domain: EAGVAQSPRYKIIEKRQSVAFWCNPISGHATLYWYQQILGQGPKLLIQFQNNGVVDDSQLPKDRFSAERLKGVDSTLKIQPAKLEDSAVYLCASSPGPTLLVSDTQYFGPGTRLTVL.